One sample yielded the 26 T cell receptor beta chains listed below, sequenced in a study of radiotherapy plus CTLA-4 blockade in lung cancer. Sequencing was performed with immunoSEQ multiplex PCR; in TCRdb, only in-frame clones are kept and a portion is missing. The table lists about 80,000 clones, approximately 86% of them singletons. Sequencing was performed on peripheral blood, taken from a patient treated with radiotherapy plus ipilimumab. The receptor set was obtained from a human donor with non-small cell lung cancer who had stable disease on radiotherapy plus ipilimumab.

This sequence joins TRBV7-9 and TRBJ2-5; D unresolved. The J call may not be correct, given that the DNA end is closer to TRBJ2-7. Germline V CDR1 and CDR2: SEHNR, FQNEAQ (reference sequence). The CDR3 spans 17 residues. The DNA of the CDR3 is TGTGCCAGCAGTTCCGCTAACCCCGACAATTTCAGATACGAGCAGTACTTC. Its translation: CASSSANPDNFRYEQYF.

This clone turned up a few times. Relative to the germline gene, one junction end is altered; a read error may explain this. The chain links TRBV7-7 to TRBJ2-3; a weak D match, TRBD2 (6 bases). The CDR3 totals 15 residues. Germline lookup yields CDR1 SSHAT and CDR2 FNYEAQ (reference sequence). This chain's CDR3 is CASSLRRGAEDTQYF. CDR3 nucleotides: TGTGCTAGCAGCTTGCGGAGGGGAGCAGAAGATACGCAGTATTTT.

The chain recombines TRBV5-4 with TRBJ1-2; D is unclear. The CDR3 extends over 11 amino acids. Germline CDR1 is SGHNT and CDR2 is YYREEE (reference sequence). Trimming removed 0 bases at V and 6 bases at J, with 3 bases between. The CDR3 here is CASSLDHGYTF. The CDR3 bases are TGTGCCAGCAGCTTGGACCATGGCTACACCTTC.

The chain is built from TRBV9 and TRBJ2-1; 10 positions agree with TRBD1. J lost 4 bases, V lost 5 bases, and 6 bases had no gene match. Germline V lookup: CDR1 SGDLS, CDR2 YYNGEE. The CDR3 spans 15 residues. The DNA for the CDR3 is TGTGCCAGCAGTGCCGCGGGACAGGGGTACAATGAGCAGTTCTTC. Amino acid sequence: CASSAAGQGYNEQFF.

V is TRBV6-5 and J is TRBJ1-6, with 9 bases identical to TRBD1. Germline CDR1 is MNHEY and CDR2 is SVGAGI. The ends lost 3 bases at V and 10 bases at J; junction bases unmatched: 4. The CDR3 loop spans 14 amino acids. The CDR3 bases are TGTGCCAGCAGTTATGGACAGGGGCGATCACCCCTCCACTTT. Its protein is CASSYGQGRSPLHF.

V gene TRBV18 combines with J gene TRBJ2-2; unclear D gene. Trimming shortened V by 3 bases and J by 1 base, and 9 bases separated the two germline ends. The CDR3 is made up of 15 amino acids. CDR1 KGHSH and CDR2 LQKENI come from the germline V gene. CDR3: CASSPGSMNTGELFF. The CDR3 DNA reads TGTGCCAGCTCACCGGGGTCTATGAACACCGGGGAGCTGTTTTTT.

For the CDR3, the DNA is TGCGCCAGCAGCTTTATGGACGGAAACTATGGCTACACCTTC. It yields the protein CASSFMDGNYGYTF. The chain employs TRBV5-1 and TRBJ1-2, with no clear D. Trimming took off 2 bases at V and 2 bases at J, with 10 bases between the two ends. This CDR3 has 14 amino acids. Per germline, CDR1 SGHRS and CDR2 YFSETQ.

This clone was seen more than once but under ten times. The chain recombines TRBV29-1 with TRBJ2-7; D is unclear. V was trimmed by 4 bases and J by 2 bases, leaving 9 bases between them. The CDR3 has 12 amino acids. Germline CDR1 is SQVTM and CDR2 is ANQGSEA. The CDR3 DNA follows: TGCAGCGTTGGCGGCGACACCTACGAGCAGTACTTC. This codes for CSVGGDTYEQYF.

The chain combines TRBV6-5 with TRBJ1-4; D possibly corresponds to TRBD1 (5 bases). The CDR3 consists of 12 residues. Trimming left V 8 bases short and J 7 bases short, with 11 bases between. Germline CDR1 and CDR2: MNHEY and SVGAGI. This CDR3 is CASAGTLEKLFF. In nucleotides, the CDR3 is TGTGCCAGCGCCGGGACGCTTGAAAAACTGTTTTTT.

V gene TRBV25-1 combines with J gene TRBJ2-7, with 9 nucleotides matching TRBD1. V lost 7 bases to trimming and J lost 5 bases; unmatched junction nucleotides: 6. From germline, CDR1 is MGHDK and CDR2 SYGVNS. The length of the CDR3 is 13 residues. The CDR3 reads CASKGTGSNEQYF. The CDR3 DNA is TGTGCCAGCAAGGGGACAGGGAGCAACGAGCAGTACTTC.

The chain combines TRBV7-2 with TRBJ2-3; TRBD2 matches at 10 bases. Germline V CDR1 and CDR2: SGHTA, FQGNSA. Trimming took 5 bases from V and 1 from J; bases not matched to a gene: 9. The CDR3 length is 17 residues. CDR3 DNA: TGTGCCAGCAGCCTCCCGGGACTAGCGACCGGCACAGATACGCAGTATTTT. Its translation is CASSLPGLATGTDTQYF.

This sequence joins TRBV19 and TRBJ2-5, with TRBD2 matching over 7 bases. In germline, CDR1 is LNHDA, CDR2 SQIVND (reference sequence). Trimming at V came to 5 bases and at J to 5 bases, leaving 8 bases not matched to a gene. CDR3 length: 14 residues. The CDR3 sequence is CASSPGTIGETQYF. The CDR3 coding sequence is TGTGCCAGTAGTCCCGGGACTATTGGGGAGACCCAGTACTTC.

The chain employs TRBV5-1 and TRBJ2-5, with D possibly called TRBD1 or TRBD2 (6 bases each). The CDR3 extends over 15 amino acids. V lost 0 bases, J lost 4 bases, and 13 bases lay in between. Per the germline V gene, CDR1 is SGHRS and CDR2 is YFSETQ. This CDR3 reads CASSLAWGAGETQYF. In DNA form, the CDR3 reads TGCGCCAGCAGCTTGGCCTGGGGGGCCGGAGAGACCCAGTACTTC.

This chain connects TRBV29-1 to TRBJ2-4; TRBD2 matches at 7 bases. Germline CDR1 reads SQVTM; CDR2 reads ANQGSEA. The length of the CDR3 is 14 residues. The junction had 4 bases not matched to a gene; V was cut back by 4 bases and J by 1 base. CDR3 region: CSVGGREAKNIQYF. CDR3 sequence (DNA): TGCAGCGTTGGAGGGCGGGAGGCCAAAAACATTCAGTACTTC.

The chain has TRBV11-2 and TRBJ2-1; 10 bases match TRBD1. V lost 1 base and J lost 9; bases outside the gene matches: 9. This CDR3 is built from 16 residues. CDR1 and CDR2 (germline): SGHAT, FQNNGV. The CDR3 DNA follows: TGTGCCAGCAGCTTAGCGGCCGGGACAGGGGTCTCTGAGCAGTTCTTC. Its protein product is CASSLAAGTGVSEQFF.

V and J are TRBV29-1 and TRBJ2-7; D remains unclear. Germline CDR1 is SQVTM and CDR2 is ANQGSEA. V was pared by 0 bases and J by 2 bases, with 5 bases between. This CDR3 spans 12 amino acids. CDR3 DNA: TGCAGCGTTGAAGACAGTCCCTACGAGCAGTACTTC. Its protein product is CSVEDSPYEQYF.

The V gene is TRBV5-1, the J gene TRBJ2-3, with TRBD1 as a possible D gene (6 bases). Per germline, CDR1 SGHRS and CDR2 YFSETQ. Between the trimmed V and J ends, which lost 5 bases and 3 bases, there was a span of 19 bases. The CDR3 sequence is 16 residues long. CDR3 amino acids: CASRNHGQSTTDTQYF. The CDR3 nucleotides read TGCGCCAGCAGAAATCATGGACAGTCCACGACAGATACGCAGTATTTT.

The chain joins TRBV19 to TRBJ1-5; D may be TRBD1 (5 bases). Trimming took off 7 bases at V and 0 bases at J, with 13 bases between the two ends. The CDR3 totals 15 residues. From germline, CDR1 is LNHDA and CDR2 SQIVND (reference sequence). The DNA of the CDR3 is TGTGCCAGTACCCTAGGGGTTTATAGCAATCAGCCCCAGCATTTT. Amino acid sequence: CASTLGVYSNQPQHF.

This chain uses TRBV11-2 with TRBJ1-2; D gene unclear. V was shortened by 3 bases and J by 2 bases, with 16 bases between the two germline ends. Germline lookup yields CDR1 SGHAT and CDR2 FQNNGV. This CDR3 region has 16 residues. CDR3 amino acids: CASSFPTGLRNYGYTF. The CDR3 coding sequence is TGTGCCAGCAGCTTTCCAACCGGACTGAGAAACTATGGCTACACCTTC.

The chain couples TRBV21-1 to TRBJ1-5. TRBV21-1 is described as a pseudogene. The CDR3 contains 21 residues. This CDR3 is CASSKGAEGMGIGVSNQPQHF. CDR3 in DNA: TGTGCCAGCAGCAAAGGGGCGGAGGGGATGGGAATAGGGGTTAGCAATCAGCCCCAGCATTTT.

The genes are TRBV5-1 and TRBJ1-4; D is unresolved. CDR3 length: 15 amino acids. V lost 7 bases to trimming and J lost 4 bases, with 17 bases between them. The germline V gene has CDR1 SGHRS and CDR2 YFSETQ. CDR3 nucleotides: TGCGCCAGCGCCCCTTTCGGGCAGAATAATGAAAAACTGTTTTTT. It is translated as CASAPFGQNNEKLFF.

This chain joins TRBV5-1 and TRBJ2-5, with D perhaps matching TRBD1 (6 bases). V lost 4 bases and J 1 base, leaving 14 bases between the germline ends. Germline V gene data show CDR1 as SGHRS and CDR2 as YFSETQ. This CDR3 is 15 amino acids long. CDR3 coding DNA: TGCGCCAGCAGCATTGGACAGAGGGGCCAAGAGACCCAGTACTTC. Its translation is CASSIGQRGQETQYF.

The CDR3 bases are TGTGCCAGCAGTCTGAGGGGAGACACTGAAGCTTTCTTT. Translating gives CASSLRGDTEAFF. V is TRBV7-3 and J is TRBJ1-1; D is perhaps TRBD1 (5 bases). This CDR3 contains 13 residues. Germline V gene data show CDR1 as SGHTA and CDR2 as FQGTGA. V was cut by 6 bases and J by 3 bases, with 11 bases left in between.

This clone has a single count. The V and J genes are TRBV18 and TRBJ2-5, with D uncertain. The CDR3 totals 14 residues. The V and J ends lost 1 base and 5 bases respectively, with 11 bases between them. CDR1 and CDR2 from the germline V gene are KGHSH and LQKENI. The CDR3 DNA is TGTGCCAGCTCACCACGAGAAGGTGGGGAGACCCAGTACTTC. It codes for CASSPREGGETQYF.

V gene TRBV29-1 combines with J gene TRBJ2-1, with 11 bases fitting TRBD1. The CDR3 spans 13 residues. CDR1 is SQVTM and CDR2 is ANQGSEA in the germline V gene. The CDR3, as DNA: TGCGGGACTGGGACAGGGGGATACAATGAGCAGTTCTTC. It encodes CGTGTGGYNEQFF.

CDR3: CAGKTGSALGLADSYNEQFF. In DNA, the CDR3 is TGTGCCGGGAAGACAGGTTCTGCCCTGGGACTAGCGGACTCCTACAATGAGCAGTTCTTC. The chain has TRBV30 and TRBJ2-1; 11 bases agree with TRBD2. J lost 0 bases, V lost 8 bases, and 21 bases had no gene match. The CDR3 runs to 20 residues. Germline values: CDR1 GTSNPN, CDR2 SVGIG (reference sequence).